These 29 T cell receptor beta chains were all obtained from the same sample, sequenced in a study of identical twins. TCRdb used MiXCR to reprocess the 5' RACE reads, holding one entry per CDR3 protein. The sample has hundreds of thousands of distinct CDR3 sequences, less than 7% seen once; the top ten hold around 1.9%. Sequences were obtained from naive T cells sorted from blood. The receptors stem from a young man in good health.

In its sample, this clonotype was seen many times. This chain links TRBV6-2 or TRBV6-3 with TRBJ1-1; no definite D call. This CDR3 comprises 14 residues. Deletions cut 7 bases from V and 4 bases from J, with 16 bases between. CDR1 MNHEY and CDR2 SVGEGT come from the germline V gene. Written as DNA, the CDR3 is TGTGCCAGCAAATCAGGTGAGGATCGCACTGAAGCTTTCTTT. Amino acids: CASKSGEDRTEAFF.

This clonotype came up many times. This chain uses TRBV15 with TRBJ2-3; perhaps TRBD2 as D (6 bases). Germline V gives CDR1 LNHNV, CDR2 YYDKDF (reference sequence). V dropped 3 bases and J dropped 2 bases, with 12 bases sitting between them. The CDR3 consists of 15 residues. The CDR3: CATSSGLRDTDTQYF. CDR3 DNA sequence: TGTGCCACCAGCAGCGGGTTGCGGGACACAGATACGCAGTATTTT. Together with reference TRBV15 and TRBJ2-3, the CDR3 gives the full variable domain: DAMVIQNPRYQVTQFGKPVTLSCSQTLNHNVMYWYQQKSSQAPKLLFHYYDKDFNNEADTPDNFQSRRPNTSFCFLDIRSPGLGDTAMYLCATSSGLRDTDTQYFGPGTRLTVL.

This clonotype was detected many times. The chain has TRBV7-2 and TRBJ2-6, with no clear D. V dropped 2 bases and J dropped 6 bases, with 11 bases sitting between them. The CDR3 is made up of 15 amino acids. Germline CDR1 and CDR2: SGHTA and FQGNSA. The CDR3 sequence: CASSLLPLEANVLTF. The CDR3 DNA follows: TGTGCCAGCAGCTTATTACCACTGGAGGCCAACGTCCTGACTTTC.

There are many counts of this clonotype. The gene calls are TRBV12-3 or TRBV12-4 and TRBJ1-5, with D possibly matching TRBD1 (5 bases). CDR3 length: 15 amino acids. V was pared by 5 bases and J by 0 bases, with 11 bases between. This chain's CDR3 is CASSPTEFSNQPQHF. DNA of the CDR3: TGTGCCAGCAGTCCGACAGAATTTAGCAATCAGCCCCAGCATTTT.

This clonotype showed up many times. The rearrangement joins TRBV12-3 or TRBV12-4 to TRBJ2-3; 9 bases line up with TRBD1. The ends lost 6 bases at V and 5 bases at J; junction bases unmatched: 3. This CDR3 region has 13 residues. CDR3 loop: CASSRDRVDTQYF. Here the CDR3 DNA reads TGTGCCAGCAGCCGGGACAGGGTAGATACGCAGTATTTT.

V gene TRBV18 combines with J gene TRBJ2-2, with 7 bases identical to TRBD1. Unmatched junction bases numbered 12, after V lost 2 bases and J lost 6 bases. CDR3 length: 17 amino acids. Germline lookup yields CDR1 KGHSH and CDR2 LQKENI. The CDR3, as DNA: TGTGCCAGCTCACCAGATGTGACAGGGTACATCGCCGGGGAGCTGTTTTTT. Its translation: CASSPDVTGYIAGELFF.

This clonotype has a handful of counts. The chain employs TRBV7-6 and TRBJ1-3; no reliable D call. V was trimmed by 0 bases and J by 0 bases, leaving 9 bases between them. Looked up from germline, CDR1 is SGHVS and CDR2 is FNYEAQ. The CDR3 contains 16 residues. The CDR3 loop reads CASSLALRSSGNTIYF. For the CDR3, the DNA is TGTGCCAGCAGCTTAGCGTTGAGGAGCTCTGGAAACACCATATATTTT.

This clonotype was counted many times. The CDR3 protein is CSARETALNQPQHF. CDR3 in DNA: TGCAGTGCTAGAGAGACAGCTCTGAATCAGCCCCAGCATTTT. The chain couples TRBV20-1 to TRBJ1-5; D might be TRBD1 (5 bases). This CDR3 region has 14 residues. In germline, CDR1 is DFQATT, CDR2 SNEGSKA (reference sequence). Trimming cost V 0 bases and J 4 bases, with 10 bases left between them.

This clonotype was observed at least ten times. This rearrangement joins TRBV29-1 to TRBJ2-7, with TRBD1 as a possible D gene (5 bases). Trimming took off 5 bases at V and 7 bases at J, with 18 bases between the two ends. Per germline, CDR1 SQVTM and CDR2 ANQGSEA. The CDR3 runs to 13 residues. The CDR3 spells CSVRSAGYVEQYF. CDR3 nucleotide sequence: TGCAGCGTTAGGTCGGCAGGGTACGTTGAGCAGTACTTC.

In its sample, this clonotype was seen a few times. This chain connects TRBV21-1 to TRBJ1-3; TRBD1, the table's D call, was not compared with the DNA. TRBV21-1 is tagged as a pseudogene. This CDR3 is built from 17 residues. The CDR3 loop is CASSKEGEGRSGNTIYF. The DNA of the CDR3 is TGTGCCAGCAGCAAAGAAGGAGAGGGACGCTCTGGAAACACCATATATTTT.

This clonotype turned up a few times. CDR3 sequence: CASREGGDEQFF. CDR3 nucleotide sequence: TGTGCCAGCAGGGAGGGGGGCGATGAGCAGTTCTTC. V gene TRBV12-3 or TRBV12-4 combines with J gene TRBJ2-1; TRBD1 or TRBD2 may be the D gene (6 bases each). The CDR3 runs 12 residues. Trimming took 6 bases from V and 8 from J, leaving 11 bases between them.

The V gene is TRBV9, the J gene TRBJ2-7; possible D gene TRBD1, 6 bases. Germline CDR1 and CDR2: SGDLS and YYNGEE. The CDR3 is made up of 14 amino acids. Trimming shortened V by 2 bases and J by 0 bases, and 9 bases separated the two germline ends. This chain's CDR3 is CASSVDRVSYEQYF. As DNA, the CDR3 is TGTGCCAGCAGCGTGGACAGAGTCTCCTACGAGCAGTACTTC. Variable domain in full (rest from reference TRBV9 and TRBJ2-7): DSGVTQTPKHLITATGQRVTLRCSPRSGDLSVYWYQQSLDQGLQFLIQYYNGEERAKGNILERFSAQQFPDLHSELNLSSLELGDSALYFCASSVDRVSYEQYFGPGTRLTVT.

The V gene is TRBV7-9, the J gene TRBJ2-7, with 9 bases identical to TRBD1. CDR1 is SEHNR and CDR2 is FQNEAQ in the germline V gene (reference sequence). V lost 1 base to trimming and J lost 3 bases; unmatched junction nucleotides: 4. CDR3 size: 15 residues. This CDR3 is CASSLGTGVIYEQYF. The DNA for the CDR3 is TGTGCCAGCAGCTTAGGGACAGGGGTGATCTACGAGCAGTACTTC.

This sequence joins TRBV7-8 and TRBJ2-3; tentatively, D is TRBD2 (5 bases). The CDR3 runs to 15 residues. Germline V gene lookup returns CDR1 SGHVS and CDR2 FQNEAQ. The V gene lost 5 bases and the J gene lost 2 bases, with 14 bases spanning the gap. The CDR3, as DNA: TGTGCCAGCAGCATCCGGGATATACCCACAGATACGCAGTATTTT. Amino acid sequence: CASSIRDIPTDTQYF. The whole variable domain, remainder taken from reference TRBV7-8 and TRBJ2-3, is GAGVSQSPRYKVAKRGQDVALRCDPISGHVSLFWYQQALGQGPEFLTYFQNEAQLDKSGLPSDRFFAERPEGSVSTLKIQRTQQEDSAVYLCASSIRDIPTDTQYFGPGTRLTVL.

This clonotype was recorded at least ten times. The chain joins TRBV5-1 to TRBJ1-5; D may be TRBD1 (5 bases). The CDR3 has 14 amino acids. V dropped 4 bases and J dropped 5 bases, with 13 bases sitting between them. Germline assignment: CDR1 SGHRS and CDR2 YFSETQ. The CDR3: CASSLMGGDQPQHF. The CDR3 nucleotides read TGCGCCAGCAGCCTAATGGGGGGGGATCAGCCCCAGCATTTT.

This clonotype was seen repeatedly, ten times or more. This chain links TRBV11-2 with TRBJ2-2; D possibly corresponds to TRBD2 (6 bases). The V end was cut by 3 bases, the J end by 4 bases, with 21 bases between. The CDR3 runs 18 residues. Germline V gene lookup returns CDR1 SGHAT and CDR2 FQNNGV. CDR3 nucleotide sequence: TGTGCCAGCAGCTTTTTCGGTCGGTCGGGAGTATCCACCGGGGAGCTGTTTTTT. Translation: CASSFFGRSGVSTGELFF.

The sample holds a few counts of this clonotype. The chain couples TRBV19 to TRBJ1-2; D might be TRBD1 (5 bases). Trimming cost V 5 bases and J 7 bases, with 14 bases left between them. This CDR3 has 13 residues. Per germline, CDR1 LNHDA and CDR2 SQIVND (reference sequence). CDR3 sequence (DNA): TGTGCCAGTAGTCAGGCAGGGATCTCTGGCTACACCTTC. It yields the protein CASSQAGISGYTF.

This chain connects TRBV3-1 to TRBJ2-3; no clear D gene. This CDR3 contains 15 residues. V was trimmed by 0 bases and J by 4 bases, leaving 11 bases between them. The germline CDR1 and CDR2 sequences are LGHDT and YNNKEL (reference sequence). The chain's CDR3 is CASSQEQGWADTQYF. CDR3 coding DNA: TGTGCCAGCAGCCAAGAACAAGGGTGGGCAGATACGCAGTATTTT.

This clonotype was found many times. CDR3 nucleotides: TGCGCCAGCAGCCAAGAGAGACCTCTAGCCACATTCTCTTACAATGAGCAGTTCTTC. Encoded protein: CASSQERPLATFSYNEQFF. V is TRBV4-3 and J is TRBJ2-1, with D perhaps matching TRBD2 (5 bases). The germline CDR1 and CDR2 sequences are LGHNA and YSLEER. V lost 0 bases to trimming and J lost 4 bases, with 22 bases between them. The CDR3 loop spans 19 amino acids.

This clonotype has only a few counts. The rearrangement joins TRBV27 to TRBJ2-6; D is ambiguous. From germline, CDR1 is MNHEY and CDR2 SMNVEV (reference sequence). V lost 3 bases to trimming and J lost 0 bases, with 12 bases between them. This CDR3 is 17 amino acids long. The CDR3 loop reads CASSLIPRGSGANVLTF. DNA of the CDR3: TGTGCCAGCAGTTTGATTCCGCGTGGCTCTGGGGCCAACGTCCTGACTTTC. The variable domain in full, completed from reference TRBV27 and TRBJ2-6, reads EAQVTQNPRYLITVTGKKLTVTCSQNMNHEYMSWYRQDPGLGLRQIYYSMNVEVTDKGDVPEGYKVSRKEKRNFPLILESPSPNQTSLYFCASSLIPRGSGANVLTFGAGSRLTVL.

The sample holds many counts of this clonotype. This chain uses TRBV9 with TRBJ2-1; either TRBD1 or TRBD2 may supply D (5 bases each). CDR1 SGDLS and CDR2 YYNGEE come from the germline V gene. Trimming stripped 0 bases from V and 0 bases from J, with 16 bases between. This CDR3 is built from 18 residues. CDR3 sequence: CASSVGGAGRSSYNEQFF. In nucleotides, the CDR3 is TGTGCCAGCAGCGTAGGGGGCGCGGGCAGAAGCTCCTACAATGAGCAGTTCTTC.

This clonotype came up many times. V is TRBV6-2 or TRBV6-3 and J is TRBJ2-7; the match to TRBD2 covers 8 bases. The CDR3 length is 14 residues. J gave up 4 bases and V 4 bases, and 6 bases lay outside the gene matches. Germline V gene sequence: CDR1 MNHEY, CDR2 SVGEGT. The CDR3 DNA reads TGTGCCAGCAGTTCTCCCGGGAGGGGTTACGAGCAGTACTTC. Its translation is CASSSPGRGYEQYF.

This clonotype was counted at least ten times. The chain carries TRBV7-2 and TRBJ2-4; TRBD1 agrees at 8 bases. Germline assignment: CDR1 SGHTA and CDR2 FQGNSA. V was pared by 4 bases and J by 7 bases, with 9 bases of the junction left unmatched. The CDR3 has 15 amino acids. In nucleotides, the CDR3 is TGTGCCAGCAGCTCCCGACAGGGGAGGTCGAACATTCAGTACTTC. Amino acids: CASSSRQGRSNIQYF. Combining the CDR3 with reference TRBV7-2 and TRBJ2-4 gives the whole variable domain GAGVSQSPSNKVTEKGKDVELRCDPISGHTALYWYRQSLGQGLEFLIYFQGNSAPDKSGLPSDRFSAERTGGSVSTLTIQRTQQEDSAVYLCASSSRQGRSNIQYFGAGTRLSVL.

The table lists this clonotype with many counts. DNA of the CDR3: TGTGCCAGCAGTCGCAACAGGGGGTCGCCATCAAAACTGTTTTTT. This gives the protein CASSRNRGSPSKLFF. The V and J genes are TRBV6-1 and TRBJ1-4; TRBD1 aligns across 8 bases. The V segment lost 5 bases and the J segment 10 bases; nucleotides outside the gene matches: 12. Germline lookup yields CDR1 MNHNS and CDR2 SASEGT. CDR3 size: 15 residues.

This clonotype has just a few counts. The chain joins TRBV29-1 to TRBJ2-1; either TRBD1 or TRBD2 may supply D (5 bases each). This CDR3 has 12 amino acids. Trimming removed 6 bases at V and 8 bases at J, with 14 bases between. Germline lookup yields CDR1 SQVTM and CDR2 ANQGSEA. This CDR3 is CSVGTSPDEQFF. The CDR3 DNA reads TGCAGCGTGGGGACCAGCCCGGATGAGCAGTTCTTC.

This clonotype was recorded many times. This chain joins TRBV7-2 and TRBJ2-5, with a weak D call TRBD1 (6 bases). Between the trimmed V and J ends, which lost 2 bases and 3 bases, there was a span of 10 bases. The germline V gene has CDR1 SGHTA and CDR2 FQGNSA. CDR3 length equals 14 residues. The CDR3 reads CASSLIGGEETQYF. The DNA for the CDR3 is TGTGCCAGCAGCTTAATAGGGGGAGAAGAGACCCAGTACTTC.

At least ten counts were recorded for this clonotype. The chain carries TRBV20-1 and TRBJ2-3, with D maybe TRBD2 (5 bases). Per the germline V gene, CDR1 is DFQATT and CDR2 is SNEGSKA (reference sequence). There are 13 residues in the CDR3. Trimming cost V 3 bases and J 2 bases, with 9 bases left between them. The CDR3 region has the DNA TGCAGTGCTAGCCGGGAAGACACAGATACGCAGTATTTT. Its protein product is CSASREDTDTQYF.

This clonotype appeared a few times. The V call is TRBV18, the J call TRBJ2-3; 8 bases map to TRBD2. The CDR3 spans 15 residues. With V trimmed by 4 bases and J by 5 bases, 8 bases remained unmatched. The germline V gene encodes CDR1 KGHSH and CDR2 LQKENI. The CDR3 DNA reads TGTGCCAGCTCACTCTCGGGAGGGCCTGGAGATACGCAGTATTTT. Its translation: CASSLSGGPGDTQYF.

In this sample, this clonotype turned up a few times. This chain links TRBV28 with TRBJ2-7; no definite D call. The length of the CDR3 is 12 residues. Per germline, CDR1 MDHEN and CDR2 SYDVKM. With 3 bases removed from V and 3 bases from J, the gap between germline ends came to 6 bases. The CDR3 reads CASSFYGYEQYF. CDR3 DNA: TGTGCCAGCAGTTTTTACGGCTACGAGCAGTACTTC.